Each of the 9 T cell receptor beta chains below was sequenced from the same sample in a study of control samples from healthy donors and cancer patients. Repertoires were generated with immunoSEQ multiplex PCR, while TCRdb's copy carries only in-frame clones and drops some. The data contain 60,000 to 75,000 clones, approximately 85% of them singletons. Sequencing was done on a sample of blood. The receptor set was obtained from a man between 35 and 55 years old in good health.

The CDR3 sequence: CASSLSANEQFF. The CDR3, as DNA: TGTGCCAGCAGCTTGTCTGCCAATGAGCAGTTCTTC. The chain has TRBV11-3 and TRBJ2-1; D ambiguous. This CDR3 is 12 amino acids long. Germline CDR1 and CDR2: SGHNT and YENEEA. Trimming pared 3 bases from V and 6 bases from J, leaving 6 bases between. Together with reference TRBV11-3 and TRBJ2-1, the CDR3 gives the full variable domain: EAGVVQSPRYKIIEKKQPVAFWCNPISGHNTLYWYLQNLGQGPELLIRYENEEAVDDSQLPKDRFSAERLKGVDSTLKIQPAELGDSAVYLCASSLSANEQFFGPGTRLTVL.

This chain joins TRBV19 and TRBJ1-5, with a possible D match to TRBD1 (5 bases). The CDR3 runs to 14 residues. V was trimmed by 1 base and J by 6 bases, leaving 10 bases between them. Germline V gene lookup returns CDR1 LNHDA and CDR2 SQIVND (reference sequence). The CDR3 sequence: CASSIGAGSQPQHF. Written as DNA, the CDR3 is TGTGCCAGTAGTATAGGGGCAGGGAGTCAGCCCCAGCATTTT.

This chain uses TRBV11-2 with TRBJ1-5, with D perhaps TRBD1 (6 bases). The ends were cut back, 0 bases at V and 7 bases at J, with 16 bases in the middle. The germline V gene has CDR1 SGHAT and CDR2 FQNNGV. CDR3 length: 16 amino acids. The chain's CDR3 is CASSLDRGSGVQPQHF. DNA of the CDR3: TGTGCCAGCAGCTTAGATAGAGGATCAGGGGTCCAGCCCCAGCATTTT.

The V call is TRBV30, the J call TRBJ2-7; D is unresolved. This CDR3 is built from 15 residues. V shed 0 bases and J shed 0 bases, with 12 bases lying between them. The V gene's germline CDR1 is GTSNPN and CDR2 SVGIG (reference sequence). The CDR3, as DNA: TGTGCCTGGAGTGTACACGCAGGCCCCTCCTACGAGCAGTACTTC. Protein sequence: CAWSVHAGPSYEQYF. Based on the CDR3 plus reference TRBV30 and TRBJ2-7, the full variable domain is SQTIHQWPATLVQPVGSPLSLECTVEGTSNPNLYWYRQAAGRGLQLLFYSVGIGQISSEVPQNLSASRPQDRQFILSSKKLLLSDSGFYLCAWSVHAGPSYEQYFGPGTRLTVT.

Only a few counts were recorded for this clone. The chain links TRBV6-4 to TRBJ1-6; D uncertain. The CDR3 loop spans 13 amino acids. Germline loops: CDR1 MRHNA, CDR2 SNTAGT. Trimming stripped 6 bases from V and 4 bases from J, with 7 bases between. The CDR3 here is CASSREYNSPLHF. The CDR3 DNA reads TGTGCCAGCAGCCGCGAGTATAATTCACCCCTCCACTTT.

The rearrangement joins TRBV9 to TRBJ2-7; a weak D match, TRBD2 (5 bases). Per the germline V gene, CDR1 is SGDLS and CDR2 is YYNGEE. There are 13 residues in the CDR3. V was trimmed by 0 bases and J by 6 bases, leaving 10 bases between them. The CDR3 DNA reads TGTGCCAGCAGCGTAGGATCGGGGTCCGAGCAGTACTTC. Protein: CASSVGSGSEQYF.

The chain is built from TRBV11-1 and TRBJ2-5; D is perhaps TRBD1 (6 bases). The CDR3 is made up of 14 amino acids. Germline CDR1 and CDR2: SGHAT and FQDESV (reference sequence). V lost 5 bases to trimming and J lost 2 bases, with 12 bases between them. The CDR3 DNA reads TGTGCCAGCAGCCGTGGACAGTATCAAGAGACCCAGTACTTC. Its translation is CASSRGQYQETQYF.

This clone has only a few counts. The rearrangement uses TRBV9 and TRBJ1-2; 8 bases agree with TRBD1. Losses at the gene ends were 2 bases for V and 4 bases for J; bases not matched to a gene: 7. CDR1 and CDR2 from the germline V gene are SGDLS and YYNGEE. This CDR3 has 15 amino acids. The CDR3 is CASSVSTGATYGYTF. CDR3 DNA sequence: TGTGCCAGCAGCGTCTCGACAGGGGCTACCTATGGCTACACCTTC. Drawing the rest from reference TRBV9 and TRBJ1-2, the complete variable domain is DSGVTQTPKHLITATGQRVTLRCSPRSGDLSVYWYQQSLDQGLQFLIQYYNGEERAKGNILERFSAQQFPDLHSELNLSSLELGDSALYFCASSVSTGATYGYTFGSGTRLTVV.

The DNA for the CDR3 is TGTGCCAGCAGCTCCCACGGTTCAGGGGGGGAAAAACTGTTTTTT. Protein sequence: CASSSHGSGGEKLFF. This rearrangement joins TRBV9 to TRBJ1-4, with 7 nucleotides matching TRBD1. This CDR3 spans 15 amino acids. The V gene's germline CDR1 is SGDLS and CDR2 YYNGEE. Unmatched junction bases numbered 11, after V lost 4 bases and J lost 8 bases.